The T cell receptor (beta chain) under discussion was sequenced for a study of shared clonotypes between healthy human individuals (TCRdb year 2020). Describing the broader study: Three men and two women, aged 18 to 49 years, made up the cohort. The study deeply sequenced blood TCR repertoires of about five healthy adults to estimate repertoire size and the extent of clonotype sharing between individuals. To increase sequencing depth and limit assay-specific biases, TCR repertoire library preparation and sequencing were carried out by different laboratories using diverse techniques. For each donor, three plates each were used for CD4 naive and CD4 memory, two plates were used for CD8 naive, and one plate was used for CD8 memory. Each donor's leukapheresis produced roughly between roughly 0.9 and 9 billion PBMCs. Summary of the overall study and its limitations: The genetic and exposure-history diversity represented was limited by the small number of donors. Rarefaction of sorted-subset datasets indicated incomplete sequencing despite the large sequencing depth. Sharing across several donors was observed for 4.5% to 6.5% of naive CD4, less than 4% of naive CD8, roughly 2.4% of memory CD4, and around 0.4% of memory CD8 clonotypes. Estimated clonotype richness was generally larger for naive than for memory subsets. Pairwise subsampling led to the expectation that sequencing depth would affect the degree of clonotype sharing among donors. Compared with non-shared clonotypes, the clonotypes found in all four sorted-subset donors had higher generation probabilities. Sampling was limited to blood, and TCR repertoires in tissue likely differ from TCR repertoires in blood.

As regards this clone: Its target antigen remains unknown. No base qualities exist here, and no much larger clone lies one base off it.

Healthy HIV-negative adults with no recently reported acute infections or vaccinations were included as donors. Only Caucasian adults living in Nashville, Tennessee, USA were represented among the donors. Magnetic negative selection was used to enrich CD4+ T cells, after which naive cells were positively selected on CD45RA and the negative fraction became the memory subset. After blood collection by leukapheresis, PBMCs were isolated using Ficoll-Histopaque density gradient centrifugation and then cryopreserved in the vapor phase of liquid nitrogen. Analytical flow cytometry was used to check the purity and quantity of each magnetically sorted T cell population. Genomic DNA was isolated from every sorted fraction and measured by UV absorbance on a Nanodrop 2000c. Using the deep immunoSEQ assay, TCR CDR3 regions were amplified from genomic DNA by multiplex PCR. Genomic DNA extracted from each cell subset was distributed evenly over all wells of several immunoSEQ 96-well plates, and each plate served as one replicate. For sorted subsets, approximately 210 ng genomic DNA, equal to tens of thousands of T cell genomes, was loaded into each replicate PCR. Purified libraries were quantified with a Qubit 3.0 fluorometer, sized on a Bioanalyzer 2100, and re-quantified with the KAPA Library Quantification kit. Each immunoSEQ 96-well plate was sequenced on its own single-read 150-cycle Illumina NextSeq 550 flow cell. The authors' analysis ran thus. Because the immunoSEQ output held only junctional sequences and lacked quality scores, the filtering could not match the filtering applied to full-length reads. To assign V/J genes and CDR3, sequences were annotated using PyIR, a Python wrapper for IgBLAST v1.9, with IMGT germline references. Reads were removed for weak V/J assignments (E-value above 1e-6), missing CDR3, stop codons, out-of-frame junctions, or ambiguous translated residues. V3J clonotypes were defined as sequences sharing an identical inferred V gene, J gene, and CDR3 amino acid sequence. To compute the percentage overlap between repertoires, the number of shared unique clonotypes was divided by the size of the smaller repertoire. Richness of each repertoire was evaluated using RTK rarefaction, the Chao1 estimator, and Recon v2.1 estimates of unobserved clonotypes. Generation probabilities were computed with OLGA for all TCRbeta clonotypes obtained by the gDNA method from four donors. The source is immuneACCESS, and TCRdb retained only in-frame sequences with V and J called. Part of the clones is not carried over; for the studies checked, unresolved V genes explain less than half of this, and the remainder is unexplained. Clonal size and the V and J genes are those of that table, whereas D and trimming came from the DNA. A total of 2 million to 3 million clones appear in this sample, 93% of them only once. The ten top clones hold 0.36% of the sample.

Trimmed from V: 1 base; trimmed from J: 3 bases; junction bases lacking a gene match: 0. From the cysteine up to the phenylalanine, the CDR3 has a length of 15 residues. CDR3 DNA only is kept here, 45 bases in frame from base 1. CDR1 and CDR2, looked up from the germline V gene, are MNHEY and SVGAGI. The receptor was isolated from a man aged 18 to 35 in good health. Some clones in this sample may be carry-over from other donors' samples. The V and J segments used are TRBV6-5 and TRBJ2-7; 13 junctional bases match TRBD2. Sequencing was performed on naive CD4+ T cells from PBMCs. The cell subset or site tag for this specimen amounts to: CD45RA+ positively selected. The base sequence is TGTGCCAGCAGTTACTGGACTAGCGGGAGCTACGAGCAGTACTTC. Its coded protein is CASSYWTSGSYEQYF.